These T cell receptor beta chains were read from a single sample in a study of cytomegalovirus exposure and HLA in healthy donors. Sequenced by immunoSEQ multiplex PCR; TCRdb stores in-frame clones only, minus some. The sample holds roughly 150,000 clones; 60% to 80% are singletons and the top ten take 13% to 15%. Sequenced input: PBMCs. The receptors stem from a middle-aged woman in good health and CMV-seronegative. Both conserved end residues are part of each CDR3. A D gene is named only where the DNA matches it firmly. Clone sizes are given selectively: once, few, many, or a class where the clone is expanded.

size,D,J,V,CDR3,DNA
.,.,TRBJ1-5,TRBV6-4,CASSATGSNQPQHF,TGTGCCAGCAGTGCAACAGGGAGCAATCAGCCCCAGCATTTT
.,TRBD1,TRBJ2-7,TRBV28,CASSFPGGRGYEQYF,TGTGCCAGCAGTTTCCCAGGGGGCAGGGGCTACGAGCAGTACTTC
few,.,TRBJ2-1,TRBV7-6,CASSLGGLAAYNEQFF,TGTGCCAGCAGCTTAGGGGGGCTAGCGGCTTACAATGAGCAGTTCTTC
.,.,TRBJ1-2,TRBV7-3,CASSLDIRRAGYTF,TGTGCCAGCAGCTTAGACATTCGCCGCGCTGGCTACACCTTC
.,.,TRBJ1-1,TRBV6-6,CASSYFMNTEAFF,TGTGCCAGCAGTTATTTCATGAACACTGAAGCTTTCTTT
.,TRBD1,TRBJ1-6,TRBV5-1,CASSNGTGNNSPLHF,TGCGCCAGCAGCAACGGGACAGGGAATAATTCACCCCTCCACTTT
.,TRBD2,TRBJ2-7,TRBV7-6,CASSSGGFYEQYF,TGTGCCAGCAGCAGCGGGGGATTTTACGAGCAGTACTTC
few,TRBD2,TRBJ2-3,TRBV9,CASSQRGGLAGDTQYF,TGTGCCAGCAGCCAAAGAGGGGGACTAGCGGGAGATACGCAGTATTTT
.,.,TRBJ2-6,TRBV5-1,CASSLTGPVSGANVLTF,TGCGCCAGCAGCTTAACAGGGCCAGTCTCTGGGGCCAACGTCCTGACTTTC
few,.,TRBJ2-3,TRBV2,CAKGGAGFEDTQYF,TGTGCCAAGGGGGGGGCAGGGTTTGAAGATACGCAGTATTTT
.,.,TRBJ2-7,TRBV6-1,CASSERVVTTYEQYF,TGTGCCAGCAGTGAACGTGTTGTCACAACCTACGAGCAGTACTTC
.,.,TRBJ2-5,TRBV18,CASSQRQIQETQYF,TGTGCCAGCTCGCAAAGACAGATCCAAGAGACCCAGTACTTC
.,TRBD1,TRBJ1-4,TRBV11-2,CASSWDRPTSTNEKLFF,TGTGCCAGCAGCTGGGACAGACCAACTTCAACTAATGAAAAACTGTTTTTT
.,.,TRBJ2-1,TRBV29-1,CSSTWRNEQFF,TGCAGCTCAACTTGGAGAAATGAGCAGTTCTTC
.,TRBD2,TRBJ2-1,TRBV18,CASSLVAVAGDHEQFF,TGTGCCAGCTCACTGGTAGCCGTAGCGGGAGACCATGAGCAGTTCTTC
.,TRBD1,TRBJ1-5,TRBV6-5,CASSPTGSNQPQHF,TGTGCCAGCAGTCCGACAGGGAGCAATCAGCCCCAGCATTTT
.,.,TRBJ1-2,TRBV11-3,CASSFEAAYGYTF,TGTGCCAGCAGCTTCGAGGCGGCGTATGGCTACACCTTC
.,.,TRBJ1-4,TRBV15,CATSRDPNRANEKLFF,TGTGCCACCAGCAGAGATCCCAACAGAGCTAATGAAAAACTGTTTTTT
.,TRBD1,TRBJ1-2,TRBV29-1,CSVVGQGEGYGYTF,TGCAGCGTTGTGGGACAGGGGGAAGGCTATGGCTACACCTTC
.,TRBD1,TRBJ1-1,TRBV19,CASSLQGKGPNTEAFF,TGTGCCAGTAGCCTACAGGGGAAGGGACCCAACACTGAAGCTTTCTTT
.,.,TRBJ1-2,TRBV28,CASVMGGDDYGYTF,TGTGCCAGCGTCATGGGAGGGGACGACTATGGCTACACCTTC
.,TRBD1,TRBJ2-5,TRBV4-2,CASSQLRDRGLETQYF,TGTGCCAGCAGCCAACTCCGGGACAGGGGGCTAGAGACCCAGTACTTC
.,.,TRBJ2-2,TRBV19,CASSPLGRGTTGELFF,TGTGCCAGTAGTCCGCTCGGACGGGGAACAACCGGGGAGCTGTTTTTT
.,.,TRBJ2-1,TRBV5-6,CASSSMGLPTEQFF,TGTGCCAGCAGTTCGATGGGCCTCCCAACTGAGCAGTTCTTC
.,TRBD1,TRBJ2-7,TRBV5-1,CASSLEGTDTYEQYF,TGCGCCAGCAGCTTGGAAGGGACAGATACGTACGAGCAGTACTTC
.,TRBD2,TRBJ2-7,TRBV29-1,CSVSGLAGGISSYEQYF,TGCAGCGTAAGCGGACTAGCGGGAGGAATTTCCTCCTACGAGCAGTACTTC
once,TRBD1,TRBJ2-6,TRBV28,CASSPRQGPSGANGLTF,TGTGCCAGCAGTCCGCGACAGGGACCCTCTGGGGCCAACGGCCTGACTTTC
.,.,TRBJ2-5,TRBV20-1,CSSQGRETQYF,TGCAGTTCCCAGGGGCGGGAGACCCAGTACTTC
.,.,TRBJ2-2,TRBV27,CASSSPGASTGELFF,TGTGCCAGCAGTTCACCGGGAGCCAGCACCGGGGAGCTGTTTTTT
.,.,TRBJ2-7,TRBV18,CASSAGRSGLGEQYF,TGTGCCAGCTCAGCAGGGAGGAGCGGTCTCGGCGAGCAGTACTTC
once,TRBD2,TRBJ2-3,TRBV6-1,CASSGAGGKRTGTQYF,TGTGCCAGCAGTGGGGCGGGGGGGAAGCGCACAGGTACGCAGTATTTT
.,.,TRBJ2-7,TRBV6-1,CASSPQGRISYEQYF,TGTGCCAGCAGTCCCCAGGGCAGGATATCCTACGAGCAGTACTTC
.,TRBD1,TRBJ1-6,TRBV7-6,CASSNRDRGNSPLHF,TGTGCCAGCAGTAACCGGGACAGGGGAAATTCACCCCTCCACTTT
.,.,TRBJ2-7,TRBV7-9,CASSVPQGYEQYF,TGTGCCAGCAGCGTCCCACAGGGTTACGAGCAGTACTTC
.,TRBD2,TRBJ2-3,TRBV7-9,CSSSLGETSIDTQYF,TGTTCCAGCAGCTTAGGAGAGACTAGCATAGATACGCAGTATTTT
.,TRBD1,TRBJ2-5,TRBV28,CASSPPPGQGADEQYF,TGTGCCAGCAGCCCTCCGCCGGGACAGGGGGCAGATGAGCAGTACTTC
.,.,TRBJ2-3,TRBV7-2,CASSGLRTNTQYF,TGTGCCAGCAGCGGCCTCCGCACAAATACGCAGTATTTT
.,.,TRBJ2-1,TRBV28,CASKIFQAGHEQFF,TGTGCCAGCAAAATATTCCAAGCGGGTCATGAGCAGTTCTTC
.,.,TRBJ1-5,TRBV2,CASSERAQGWDHPQHF,TGTGCCAGCAGCGAAAGGGCACAGGGTTGGGATCATCCCCAGCATTTT
.,.,TRBJ2-7,TRBV7-2,CASSFGVNYEQYF,TGTGCCAGCAGCTTCGGGGTCAACTACGAGCAGTACTTC
.,TRBD2,TRBJ2-1,TRBV7-9,CASSPPAGNSGSLGNEQFF,TGTGCCAGCAGCCCGCCGGCCGGGAATAGCGGGAGTCTTGGAAATGAGCAGTTCTTC
.,TRBD2,TRBJ2-1,TRBV28,CASKFNLAGGPIF,TGTGCCAGCAAGTTTAACCTAGCGGGAGGGCCTATCTTC
.,.,TRBJ1-5,TRBV30,CAWSGYNQPQHF,TGTGCCTGGAGCGGGTACAATCAGCCCCAGCATTTT
.,TRBD1,TRBJ1-2,TRBV29-1,CSAWTGSDYGYTF,TGCAGCGCTTGGACAGGGTCAGACTATGGCTACACCTTC
once,TRBD1,TRBJ2-7,TRBV2,CASSTGGYEQYF,TGTGCCAGCAGTACAGGGGGCTACGAGCAGTACTTC
.,.,TRBJ1-5,TRBV27,CASSLSSFRLNQPQHF,TGTGCCAGCAGTTTATCGTCATTCAGACTCAATCAGCCCCAGCATTTT
.,.,TRBJ2-1,TRBV19,CATRAISYNEQFF,TGTGCCACCCGTGCGATCTCCTACAATGAGCAGTTCTTC
few,.,TRBJ2-6,TRBV4-3,CASSQEGDNSGANVLTF,TGCGCCAGCAGCCAAGAAGGGGACAACTCTGGGGCCAACGTCCTGACTTTC